This T cell receptor beta chain was sequenced in a study of blood T cell repertoires in COVID-19. Clones were read by immunoSEQ multiplex PCR, and TCRdb kept only the in-frame ones, dropping some. The repertoire holds 100,000 to 140,000 clones, 85% to 95% seen once, with roughly 1.2% in the top ten. V dropped 5 bases and J dropped 5; count of bases not matched to a gene: 9. The CDR3 is made up of 16 amino acids. Germline lookup yields CDR1 MDHEN and CDR2 SYDVKM. Material: peripheral blood. The chain is built from TRBV28 and TRBJ2-1; TRBD2 matches at 10 bases. This receptor was obtained from a woman aged 25 to 39 with acute or convalescent COVID-19. The CDR3 bases are TGTGCCAGCAGTATCACGCCGGGACTAGCGAACAATGAGCAGTTCTTC. It codes for CASSITPGLANNEQFF.